This T cell receptor (beta chain) was identified during a study of blood T cells in healthy people across ages. For the second PCR, which ran for roughly 7 to 11 cycles, a sample-barcoded 5' primer and a J-beta primer mix were used. TCRdb processed the 5' RACE reads anew with MiXCR; each CDR3 protein has one entry. This sample has hundreds of thousands of distinct CDR3 sequences, with around 25% found just once. Germline V gene lookup returns CDR1 LGHDT and CDR2 YNNKEL (reference sequence). This CDR3 spans 13 amino acids. V was shortened by 7 bases and J by 7 bases, with 16 bases between the two germline ends. Ten or more counts support this clonotype. This sample also appeared in a second study, on T cells of mothers and their children.

This chain joins TRBV3-1 and TRBJ2-5; TRBD2 might be the D (5 bases). The clonotype comes from a boy aged 10-17 years in good health. The sequencing sample was made of blood. CDR3 amino acids: CASTLGERMTQYF. The CDR3 DNA follows: TGTGCCAGCACCCTCGGGGAGCGCATGACCCAGTACTTC.